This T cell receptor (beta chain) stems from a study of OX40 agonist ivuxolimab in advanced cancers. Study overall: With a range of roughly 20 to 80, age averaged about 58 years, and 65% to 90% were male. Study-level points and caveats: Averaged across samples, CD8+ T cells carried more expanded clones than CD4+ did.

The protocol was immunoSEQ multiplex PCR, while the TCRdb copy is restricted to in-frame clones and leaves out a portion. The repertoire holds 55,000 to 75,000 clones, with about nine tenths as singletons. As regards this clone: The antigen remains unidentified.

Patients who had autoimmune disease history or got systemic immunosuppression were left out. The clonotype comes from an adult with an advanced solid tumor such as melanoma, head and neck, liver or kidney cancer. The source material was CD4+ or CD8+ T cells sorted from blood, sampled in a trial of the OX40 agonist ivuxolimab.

The chain's CDR3 is CASNFPRADFYNSPLHF. DNA for the CDR3: TGCGCCAGCAATTTCCCCCGGGCAGATTTCTATAATTCACCCCTCCACTTT. This chain links TRBV5-1 with TRBJ1-6, with no clear D. Germline V gene sequence: CDR1 SGHRS, CDR2 YFSETQ. The V and J ends lost 6 bases and 3 bases respectively, with 19 bases between them. The CDR3 spans 17 residues.